This passage covers 24 T cell receptor beta chains from one sample sequenced in a study of T-cell memory formation after mild COVID-19. TCRdb reprocessed the 5' RACE reads via MiXCR and lists one record per CDR3 protein. The sample records approximately 300,000 distinct CDR3 sequences, more than 15% being singletons. Sequences were obtained from PBMCs or a T cell subset sorted from them (not recorded which). These receptors all stem from a man between 18 and 35 years old who had mild COVID-19 (a few samples of this study predate the infection). Cell type and time point are not known.

This clonotype was seen repeatedly, ten times or more. CDR3 DNA: TGCGCCAGCAGCCCCTCGGGAGTTTACAATGAGCAGTTCTTC. It translates to CASSPSGVYNEQFF. The V call is TRBV4-1, the J call TRBJ2-1, with D possibly TRBD2 on 6 matching bases. There are 14 residues in the CDR3. With 4 bases removed from V and 4 bases from J, the gap between germline ends came to 11 bases. Germline assignment: CDR1 MGHRA and CDR2 YSYEKL.

A few counts support this clonotype. J is TRBJ1-1 and V is TRBV3-1, with 8 bases matching TRBD1. This CDR3 spans 17 amino acids. Trimming at V came to 4 bases and at J to 5 bases, leaving 15 bases not matched to a gene. Germline-derived CDR1 and CDR2 are LGHDT and YNNKEL (reference sequence). The CDR3 loop reads CASSPQSLRGQGTEAFF. CDR3 nucleotide sequence: TGTGCCAGCAGCCCGCAGAGCCTCAGGGGGCAGGGGACTGAAGCTTTCTTT.

This chain connects TRBV24-1 to TRBJ2-3, with D possibly being TRBD1 or TRBD2 (5 bases each). V was cut by 7 bases and J by 6 bases, with 19 bases left in between. CDR1 KGHDR and CDR2 SFDVKD come from the germline V gene. This CDR3 comprises 15 residues. The DNA for the CDR3 is TGTGCCACCAGCCACCGGGACGGTGTTGAGGATACGCAGTATTTT. This sequence encodes CATSHRDGVEDTQYF.

This clonotype was seen repeatedly, ten times or more. This sequence joins TRBV29-1 and TRBJ2-2, with D unclear. The CDR3 length is 14 residues. The V gene lost 7 bases and the J gene lost 6 bases, with 18 bases spanning the gap. From germline, CDR1 is SQVTM and CDR2 ANQGSEA. CDR3 residues: CSASRQRESGELFF. CDR3 DNA: TGCAGCGCCTCCCGGCAAAGAGAGTCCGGGGAGCTGTTTTTT.

This clonotype has a count of ten or more. V is TRBV20-1 and J is TRBJ2-3; D perhaps matches TRBD2 (6 bases). V was cut by 1 base and J by 5 bases, with 19 bases left in between. Germline V gene data show CDR1 as DFQATT and CDR2 as SNEGSKA (reference sequence). The CDR3 has 16 amino acids. Here the CDR3 DNA reads TGCAGTGCTAGAGGGGTCGGGGGAGAAGGTTTAGATACGCAGTATTTT. It codes for CSARGVGGEGLDTQYF.

This clonotype was seen a handful of times. The V gene is TRBV10-3, the J gene TRBJ1-1, with unresolved D. V was pared by 3 bases and J by 1 base, with 12 bases between. There are 15 residues in the CDR3. CDR1 is ENHRY and CDR2 is SYGVKD in the germline V gene. The CDR3 DNA reads as TGTGCCATCAGTGACATTCTACAGCAGAACACTGAAGCTTTCTTT. Amino acid sequence: CAISDILQQNTEAFF.

The rearrangement uses TRBV6-2 or TRBV6-3 and TRBJ1-5, with 9 nucleotides matching TRBD1. The germline V gene encodes CDR1 MNHEY and CDR2 SVGEGT. The V and J ends lost 3 bases and 2 bases, in that order; junction bases with no gene match: 2. The CDR3 runs to 15 residues. CDR3 bases: TGTGCCAGCAGTTATTGGACAGGGGGCAATCAGCCCCAGCATTTT. Protein sequence: CASSYWTGGNQPQHF.

This clonotype was seen a few times. The chain has TRBV4-1 and TRBJ2-7, with 7 bases identical to TRBD2. The CDR3 runs to 16 residues. With V trimmed by 5 bases and J by 4 bases, 14 bases remained unmatched. Germline CDR1 and CDR2: MGHRA and YSYEKL. In DNA form, the CDR3 reads TGCGCCAGCAGCGATTTGGGCGGGGGAAAGATGTACGAGCAGTACTTC. Translating gives CASSDLGGGKMYEQYF.

This clonotype has a handful of counts. For the CDR3, the DNA is TGTGCCAGCAGGAGTGGGGGCCGGAGCGATACGCAGTATTTT. Protein: CASRSGGRSDTQYF. This chain uses TRBV7-3 with TRBJ2-3; possible D gene TRBD1, 6 bases. The V gene lost 6 bases and the J gene lost 6 bases, with 16 bases spanning the gap. CDR1 is SGHTA and CDR2 is FQGTGA in the germline V gene. The CDR3 spans 14 residues. Based on the CDR3 plus reference TRBV7-3 and TRBJ2-3, the full variable domain is GAGVSQTPSNKVTEKGKYVELRCDPISGHTALYWYRQSLGQGPEFLIYFQGTGAADDSGLPNDRFFAVRPEGSVSTLKIQRTERGDSAVYLCASRSGGRSDTQYFGPGTRLTVL.

This clonotype was counted a few times. V is TRBV7-9 and J is TRBJ2-2, with a weak D call TRBD2 (8 bases). The length of the CDR3 is 15 residues. Per the germline V gene, CDR1 is SEHNR and CDR2 is FQNEAQ (reference sequence). V was pared by 4 bases and J by 7 bases, with 16 bases between. CDR3 sequence (DNA): TGTGCCAGCAGCTCCCTCGGGAGGGGGCACGGGGAGCTGTTTTTT. This codes for CASSSLGRGHGELFF.

CDR3 nucleotide sequence: TGTGCCAGCAGTTTTTATTCTCGGGGGGCCACAGATACGCAGTATTTT. It specifies CASSFYSRGATDTQYF. V and J are TRBV28 and TRBJ2-3, with D maybe TRBD2 (7 bases). Germline V gene lookup returns CDR1 MDHEN and CDR2 SYDVKM. The V end lost 3 bases, the J end lost 2 bases, and 15 bases lay between the germline ends. This CDR3 is built from 16 residues.

The chain combines TRBV20-1 with TRBJ1-3; possibly TRBD1 for D (6 bases). Germline CDR1 is DFQATT and CDR2 is SNEGSKA (reference sequence). The V end lost 3 bases, the J end lost 0 bases, and 9 bases lay between the germline ends. The CDR3 covers 14 residues. The CDR3 sequence: CSARDSSSGNTIYF. For the CDR3, the DNA is TGCAGTGCTAGGGACAGCTCCTCTGGAAACACCATATATTTT.

The rearrangement links TRBV7-6 to TRBJ2-7, with 7 bases that match TRBD1. The germline CDR1 and CDR2 sequences are SGHVS and FNYEAQ. The CDR3 loop spans 14 amino acids. V was clipped by 4 bases and J by 2 bases; unmatched bases: 5. The CDR3 nucleotides are TGTGCCAGCAGCTCCCGGACAGGCACCTACGAGCAGTACTTC. It specifies CASSSRTGTYEQYF.

This chain uses TRBV4-1 with TRBJ2-2; TRBD1 might be the D (5 bases). Between the trimmed V and J ends, which lost 4 bases and 3 bases, there was a span of 9 bases. The CDR3 consists of 14 residues. The V gene's germline CDR1 is MGHRA and CDR2 YSYEKL. The CDR3 reads CASSLGQHTGELFF. The CDR3 DNA reads TGCGCCAGCAGCCTAGGACAACACACCGGGGAGCTGTTTTTT.

This clonotype was counted at least ten times. CDR3 DNA: TGCGCCAGCAGCTTGGCCGGGGGAGCGGGGGTTACCACAGATACGCAGTATTTT. Translating gives CASSLAGGAGVTTDTQYF. The J gene is TRBJ2-3, the V gene TRBV5-1, with 8 bases identical to TRBD2. J was trimmed by 2 bases and V by 0 bases; bases with no gene match: 11. CDR1 and CDR2 (germline): SGHRS, YFSETQ. The CDR3 runs to 18 residues.

This clonotype was counted many times. The rearrangement links TRBV27 to TRBJ2-7; D is uncertain. The CDR3 extends over 11 amino acids. The germline V gene has CDR1 MNHEY and CDR2 SMNVEV (reference sequence). Trimming pared 5 bases from V and 4 bases from J, leaving 6 bases between. This CDR3 is CASSAKYEQYF. CDR3 sequence (DNA): TGTGCCAGCAGTGCAAAGTACGAGCAGTACTTC.

This clonotype showed up many times. The genes are TRBV7-2 and TRBJ1-5; D not resolved. V was shortened by 1 base and J by 2 bases, with 12 bases between the two germline ends. CDR3 size: 16 residues. Germline loops: CDR1 SGHTA, CDR2 FQGNSA. CDR3 DNA sequence: TGTGCCAGCAGCTTAGATGGTAGACCTGGCAATCAGCCCCAGCATTTT. It specifies CASSLDGRPGNQPQHF.

The table lists this clonotype with a few counts. The chain has TRBV20-1 and TRBJ1-1; D not certain. V shed 4 bases and J shed 0 bases, with 9 bases lying between them. The CDR3 spans 13 residues. The germline gives CDR1 DFQATT, CDR2 SNEGSKA (reference sequence). The CDR3 is CSATFGVNTEAFF. The CDR3 DNA reads TGCAGTGCTACCTTCGGCGTGAACACTGAAGCTTTCTTT.

This clonotype came up a few times. The gene calls are TRBV6-6 and TRBJ2-5; 9 bases are a match to TRBD1. V lost 1 base to trimming and J lost 3 bases; unmatched junction nucleotides: 6. CDR3 size: 16 residues. The germline V gene encodes CDR1 MNHNY and CDR2 SVGAGI (reference sequence). As DNA, the CDR3 is TGTGCCAGCAGTTACTTAGCCGGGACAGGGAAAGAGACCCAGTACTTC. Its protein is CASSYLAGTGKETQYF.

This clonotype was found a few times. The chain has TRBV5-1 and TRBJ2-5; 12 positions match TRBD2. The CDR3 contains 15 residues. CDR1 and CDR2 from the germline V gene are SGHRS and YFSETQ. Losses at the gene ends were 4 bases for V and 5 bases for J; bases not matched to a gene: 6. Here the CDR3 reads CASSRLGLAGETQYF. Here the CDR3 DNA reads TGCGCCAGCAGCCGCCTGGGACTAGCGGGCGAGACCCAGTACTTC.

This clonotype came up a few times. The V gene is TRBV11-2, the J gene TRBJ1-1; TRBD1 might be the D (5 bases). The V end was cut by 4 bases, the J end by 6 bases, with 12 bases between. From germline, CDR1 is SGHAT and CDR2 FQNNGV. There are 13 residues in the CDR3. The CDR3 nucleotides read TGTGCCAGCAGCTCGGGGGTTATAGCTGAAGCTTTCTTT. This translates into CASSSGVIAEAFF.

The rearrangement links TRBV6-2 or TRBV6-3 to TRBJ2-1; perhaps D is TRBD1 or TRBD2 (5 bases each). Germline lookup yields CDR1 MNHEY and CDR2 SVGEGT. V lost 7 bases, J lost 8 bases, and 24 bases lay in between. The CDR3 is 16 residues long. DNA of the CDR3: TGTGCCAGCACGGGTATTGGGGGTGCCGCAGCCCATGAGCAGTTCTTC. Translated: CASTGIGGAAAHEQFF.

This clonotype was counted ten times or more. The V call is TRBV6-2 or TRBV6-3, the J call TRBJ1-1; D not resolved. CDR1 is MNHEY, CDR2 SVGEGT, per germline. V lost 4 bases and J lost 4, with 13 bases in between. This CDR3 has 14 residues. Here the CDR3 DNA reads TGTGCCAGCAGTTGGGAGACACCAGTCACTGAAGCTTTCTTT. As protein: CASSWETPVTEAFF.

The chain couples TRBV20-1 to TRBJ1-2; TRBD1 matches 8 bases. The CDR3 loop spans 15 amino acids. Losses at the gene ends were 7 bases for V and 4 bases for J; bases not matched to a gene: 14. Germline V gene lookup returns CDR1 DFQATT and CDR2 SNEGSKA (reference sequence). The CDR3: CSVGGGLTGAYGYTF. The CDR3, as DNA: TGCAGTGTCGGGGGAGGCCTGACAGGGGCCTATGGCTACACCTTC.